The 8 T cell receptor beta chains in this list originate from one sample, sequenced in a study of T cell repertoires in cytomegalovirus infection (dated by TCRdb to between 2018 and 2021). Data came from an Illumina HiSeq 1500. TCRdb cleaned the public reads at Q25 with fastp, built clones with MiXCR and kept in-frame beta chains. A single entry per CDR3 protein holds the most common genes and DNA from its merged rows. Across this sample there are around 450,000 distinct CDR3 sequences, with roughly 30% seen only once. Of the sample, around 15% falls within the top ten clones. The sequencing input was PBMCs. These receptors were taken from a human donor in good health (CMV status not recorded). Some clones in this sample may be carry-over from other donors' samples.

In its sample, this clonotype was seen many times. This chain connects TRBV7-8 to TRBJ2-5; D gene ambiguous. Germline assignment: CDR1 SGHVS and CDR2 FQNEAQ. This CDR3 is built from 13 residues. Trimming shortened V by 6 bases and J by 2 bases, and 10 bases separated the two germline ends. The CDR3 loop is CASSLRLQETQYF. The CDR3 region has the DNA TGTGCCAGCAGTCTCAGGTTACAAGAGACCCAGTACTTC.

This rearrangement joins TRBV30 to TRBJ1-1; D gene uncertain. Germline-derived CDR1 and CDR2 are GTSNPN and SVGIG (reference sequence). The CDR3 is 14 amino acids. V dropped 2 bases and J dropped 0 bases, with 10 bases sitting between them. The CDR3 protein is CAWSLMGMNTEAFF. CDR3 nucleotide sequence: TGTGCCTGGAGTCTTATGGGCATGAACACTGAAGCTTTCTTT. The whole variable domain, filled in from reference TRBV30 and TRBJ1-1, reads SQTIHQWPATLVQPVGSPLSLECTVEGTSNPNLYWYRQAAGRGLQLLFYSVGIGQISSEVPQNLSASRPQDRQFILSSKKLLLSDSGFYLCAWSLMGMNTEAFFGQGTRLTVV.

This chain uses TRBV7-8 with TRBJ2-1; D perhaps matches TRBD2 (6 bases). Germline assignment: CDR1 SGHVS and CDR2 FQNEAQ. Trimming cost V 1 base and J 3 bases, with 13 bases left between them. The CDR3 is made up of 16 amino acids. The CDR3 protein is CASSLGRGPLYNEQFF. CDR3 nucleotide sequence: TGTGCCAGCAGCTTAGGGAGGGGCCCCCTCTACAATGAGCAGTTCTTC.

This clonotype was seen at least ten times. J is TRBJ1-5 and V is TRBV28; D perhaps matches TRBD1 (5 bases). The CDR3 has 15 amino acids. The germline V and J ends were trimmed by 6 bases and 0 bases, with 12 bases remaining between them. From germline, CDR1 is MDHEN and CDR2 SYDVKM. The DNA of the CDR3 is TGTGCCAGCAGAACAGAGGACAATAGCAATCAGCCCCAGCATTTT. It translates to CASRTEDNSNQPQHF.

This clonotype was detected only once. The chain uses TRBV15 and TRBJ2-1; D tentatively fits TRBD1 or TRBD2 (5 bases each). The CDR3 is made up of 15 amino acids. V dropped 3 bases and J dropped 6 bases, with 15 bases sitting between them. The germline V gene encodes CDR1 LNHNV and CDR2 YYDKDF (reference sequence). The DNA of the CDR3 is TGTGCCACCAGCAGTGGGCTCCGGGGCCTCAATGAGCAGTTCTTC. Translated: CATSSGLRGLNEQFF.

The genes are TRBV20-1 and TRBJ2-5; TRBD2 agrees at 7 bases. The trim removed 5 bases at V and 4 bases at J, leaving 13 bases unmatched. The CDR3 is 15 residues long. The germline gives CDR1 DFQATT, CDR2 SNEGSKA (reference sequence). Here the CDR3 reads CSAVSGDHSLETQYF. CDR3 coding DNA: TGCAGTGCTGTAAGCGGGGACCACTCTTTAGAGACCCAGTACTTC.

There are a few counts of this clonotype. The J gene is TRBJ1-5, the V gene TRBV19, with TRBD1 matching 9 bases. The CDR3 totals 17 residues. The germline V gene has CDR1 LNHDA and CDR2 SQIVND (reference sequence). The V and J ends lost 5 bases and 8 bases, in that order; junction bases with no gene match: 16. The CDR3 spells CASSALLGQGYNEPQHF. The CDR3, as DNA: TGTGCCAGTAGTGCCTTGCTTGGACAGGGGTATAATGAGCCCCAGCATTTT.

This clonotype was observed at least ten times. The V gene is TRBV7-2, the J gene TRBJ1-1, with D unclear. The ends were cut back, 0 bases at V and 5 bases at J, with 13 bases in the middle. The CDR3 covers 15 residues. The V gene's germline CDR1 is SGHTA and CDR2 FQGNSA. The CDR3 DNA reads as TGTGCCAGCAGCTTAGCGGTGGGGAGGTTGACTGAAGCTTTCTTT. Protein product: CASSLAVGRLTEAFF.